These 4 T cell receptor beta chains were sequenced from one sample in a study of blood T cells in healthy people across ages. The authors ran a second PCR of about 6 to 11 cycles using a sample-barcoded 5' primer and a J-beta primer mix. MiXCR, run by TCRdb on the 5' RACE reads, gives a single entry per CDR3 protein. The data contain around 800,000 distinct CDR3 sequences, around a quarter of them seen just once; the ten biggest clones take up about 3%. The sample was also reused in another study, on T cells of mothers and their children.

The sample comprised blood. These receptors all come from a boy younger than 18 in good health.

V and J are TRBV27 and TRBJ1-2, with no clear D. This CDR3 has 11 amino acids. Germline CDR1 MNHEY, CDR2 SMNVEV (reference sequence). V was cut by 7 bases and J by 4 bases, with 7 bases left in between. The CDR3: CASNYSYGYTF. CDR3 in DNA: TGTGCCAGCAACTACAGCTATGGCTACACCTTC.

V usage is TRBV2 and J usage is TRBJ2-7; 8 bases are a match to TRBD1. This CDR3 is 16 amino acids long. Trimming at V came to 6 bases and at J to 3 bases, leaving 13 bases not matched to a gene. The V gene's germline CDR1 is SNHLY and CDR2 FYNNEI. Here the CDR3 reads CASRDRVLPRSYEQYF. For the CDR3, the DNA is TGTGCCAGCAGGGACAGGGTCCTTCCCCGAAGCTACGAGCAGTACTTC.

This clonotype was picked up a small number of times. The rearrangement links TRBV3-1 to TRBJ2-7; D is uncertain. This CDR3 contains 14 residues. CDR1 is LGHDT, CDR2 YNNKEL, per germline (reference sequence). Trimming removed 2 bases at V and 2 bases at J, with 10 bases between. The DNA of the CDR3 is TGTGCCAGCAGCCAAACTATCCAGCCCTACGAGCAGTACTTC. This sequence encodes CASSQTIQPYEQYF.

The J gene is TRBJ2-1, the V gene TRBV9; D possibly corresponds to TRBD2 (6 bases). Trimming pared 0 bases from V and 5 bases from J, leaving 15 bases between. CDR1 is SGDLS and CDR2 is YYNGEE in the germline V gene. CDR3 length: 16 residues. CDR3 nucleotides: TGTGCCAGCAGCGTAGTGGGCGGGTGGAGGGACAATGAGCAGTTCTTC. This sequence encodes CASSVVGGWRDNEQFF.